What follows are 8 T cell receptor beta chains derived from one specimen sequenced in a study of cytomegalovirus exposure and HLA in healthy donors. Profiled with immunoSEQ multiplex PCR; TCRdb holds only in-frame clones, not every one. This table holds 100,000 to 150,000 clones, roughly 95% found once. Sequencing was done on a sample of PBMCs. All receptors come from a man younger than 30 in good health and CMV-seronegative.

This clone was counted a few times. The genes are TRBV5-4 and TRBJ2-2; 8 bases match TRBD2. This CDR3 is built from 16 residues. The V gene's germline CDR1 is SGHNT and CDR2 YYREEE (reference sequence). The V segment lost 5 bases and the J segment 1 base; nucleotides outside the gene matches: 7. The CDR3 loop reads CASSPLAGKNTGELFF. Written as DNA, the CDR3 is TGTGCCAGCAGTCCTCTAGCGGGCAAGAACACCGGGGAGCTGTTTTTT.

The V gene is TRBV28, the J gene TRBJ2-2, with TRBD2 matching over 10 bases. CDR1 MDHEN and CDR2 SYDVKM come from the germline V gene. The CDR3 consists of 15 residues. After removal of 6 bases from V and 5 bases from J, the junction contained 6 bases not matched to a gene. CDR3 coding DNA: TGTGCCAGCAGCCGAGCGGGAGGGTTAACCGGGGAGCTGTTTTTT. The encoded protein is CASSRAGGLTGELFF.

The chain links TRBV7-9 to TRBJ1-3; unclear D gene. Germline V gene lookup returns CDR1 SEHNR and CDR2 FQNEAQ (reference sequence). V dropped 1 base and J dropped 1 base, with 8 bases sitting between them. CDR3 length: 15 residues. The CDR3, as DNA: TGTGCCAGCAGCTTAGAAGCGGGTTCTGGAAACACCATATATTTT. This gives the protein CASSLEAGSGNTIYF. Complete variable domain (other parts from reference TRBV7-9 and TRBJ1-3): DTGVSQNPRHKITKRGQNVTFRCDPISEHNRLYWYRQTLGQGPEFLTYFQNEAQLEKSRLLSDRFSAERPKGSFSTLEIQRTEQGDSAMYLCASSLEAGSGNTIYFGEGSWLTVV.

This chain joins TRBV7-2 and TRBJ1-1; possibly TRBD1 for D (5 bases). CDR3 length equals 14 residues. Germline CDR1 is SGHTA and CDR2 is FQGNSA. The V gene lost 3 bases and the J gene lost 5 bases, with 13 bases spanning the gap. The CDR3 nucleotides read TGTGCCAGCAGCTTCATAGGGGTAGGAACTGAAGCTTTCTTT. Its translation: CASSFIGVGTEAFF.

V is TRBV27 and J is TRBJ2-2, with 7 positions matching TRBD1. After removal of 5 bases from V and 0 bases from J, the junction contained 6 bases not matched to a gene. Looked up from germline, CDR1 is MNHEY and CDR2 is SMNVEV (reference sequence). This CDR3 region has 16 residues. The CDR3 bases are TGTGCCAGCAGTCCCTCCGGGACAGCGAACACCGGGGAGCTGTTTTTT. It specifies CASSPSGTANTGELFF.

This clone was picked up one time. CDR3 region: CASSFTGLIQDTQYF. The CDR3 DNA reads as TGTGCCAGCAGTTTCACAGGGCTCATTCAAGATACGCAGTATTTT. The chain couples TRBV27 to TRBJ2-3; possible D gene TRBD1, 6 bases. Germline loops: CDR1 MNHEY, CDR2 SMNVEV (reference sequence). Trimming removed 3 bases from V and 5 bases from J, with 15 bases in between. The CDR3 covers 15 residues.

This clone has a single count. V is TRBV5-4 and J is TRBJ2-2; TRBD2 matches 7 bases. CDR1 and CDR2 from the germline V gene are SGHNT and YYREEE (reference sequence). The CDR3 loop spans 18 amino acids. V trimming: 1 base; J trimming: 4 bases; junction bases outside the gene matches: 13. CDR3 bases: TGTGCCAGCAGCTTGAAACTTCGGGGAGGGCGCGGCACCGGGGAGCTGTTTTTT. Its translation is CASSLKLRGGRGTGELFF.

This clone was recorded once. V and J are TRBV19 and TRBJ1-5; 7 bases agree with TRBD1. This CDR3 has 14 amino acids. Germline V lookup: CDR1 LNHDA, CDR2 SQIVND (reference sequence). Germline trimming cut 5 bases from V and 1 base from J; bases unmatched to any gene: 2. CDR3 in DNA: TGTGCCAGTAGTGACAGGGCCAGCAATCAGCCCCAGCATTTT. It specifies CASSDRASNQPQHF.